This TCR beta chain was sequenced for a study of TIL therapy for anti-PD-1-resistant metastatic lung cancer (dated by TCRdb to about 2021). Turning to the overall study: Enrolled patients had a median age of 54 years (range about 38-85) and a median tumor PD-L1 proportion score of less than 7%. T cell receptor beta sequencing of tumor and peripheral blood was used to follow clonotypes across the tumor, the expanded TIL product and serial blood samples. Most of the cohort had lung adenocarcinoma, including a handful of EGFR-mutant tumors and two ALK-rearranged tumors, and half of the patients were either current or former smokers. A median non-synonymous tumor mutation burden of under 1.9 mutations per megabase was determined across the cohort by whole-exome sequencing. The investigation overall reported the following: Clonal turnover during TIL culture was high, and many clones enriched in the product were not detected in the baseline tumor, suggesting clonal contraction instead of faithful expansion. The study protocol defined all tumor marker inferences as exploratory. Higher clonality and lower diversity were observed in expanded TIL cultures than in baseline intratumoral T cells (median clonality roughly 6% vs 31%, p < 0.0001). Generalizability was limited because the cohort was highly selected, with more treatment-naive, never-smoker and oncogene-addicted patients included than is typical.

Concerning this clone: What this receptor recognizes is not known. One base away there is no much larger clone; base qualities are not given.

TCR beta CDR3 regions were amplified from genomic DNA by bias-controlled multiplex PCR with the immunoSEQ v3 hsTCRB kit. TCR libraries were sequenced on an Illumina NextSeq 500 to about 2 million read pairs for survey level or about 5-6.5 million for deep level. As for the authors' bioinformatics: Clonality was reported by immunoSEQ Analyzer software, which also assigned V, D and J genes and filtered out non-productive sequences. Repertoires of infused TIL and blood were compared using productive Simpson clonality and the Morisita overlap index of productive TRB rearrangements. TCRdb mirrors the immuneACCESS table, restricted to in-frame sequences. Some clones are absent from its copies; in checked studies, under half trace to an unresolved V gene, and the reason for the others is unknown. V and J calls and clone size come straight from that table; D and trimming were deduced from the DNA. Within this sample are 45,000 to 60,000 clones, with just over 70% of them counted one time only. Of the sample, around 5.4% is held by the ten largest clones.

V is clipped by 1 base and J by 1 base, and the sequence between their germline boundaries is 4 bases long. The germline V gene gives CDR1 as MDHEN and CDR2 as SYDVKM. The CDR3 has 13 amino acids, counting the end cysteine and phenylalanine. Just CDR3 DNA is preserved here, 39 bases in frame from base 1. The sample's time point label, decoded: pre-treatment sample, taken before nivolumab and TIL therapy. The baseline tumor samples were excised metastases, mostly pleural nodules or supraclavicular lymph nodes, taken from the same resection that was used to grow TIL. Tumors were harvested prior to any PD-1/PD-L1 blockade, after which nivolumab was administered to patients, and lymphodepletion, expanded TIL infusion and IL-2 were given to patients who progressed. Between late 2017 and early 2020, a dual-center phase I trial enrolled adults who had stage 4 NSCLC. Samples came from a single-arm, open-label phase I trial of tumor-infiltrating lymphocyte therapy with nivolumab in advanced non-small cell lung cancer. For each resected tumor, portions were snap-frozen in liquid nitrogen and kept at -80 degrees C. Using laser-capture macrodissection, tumor regions of interest were selected on H&E sections, then pulverized into around 16 mg aliquots and extracted using Qiagen Allprep kits.

The source material was tumor tissue, sampled at baseline. The TCR comes from a person aged 25-80 years with non-small cell lung cancer. The chain employs TRBV28 and TRBJ1-1, with the D gene too uncertain to name. The nucleotide sequence reads as follows: TGTGCCAGCAGTTTATCAGAGAACACTGAAGCTTTCTTT. Its amino acids are CASSLSENTEAFF. Reference TRBV28 and TRBJ1-1 proteins supply the regions before and after the CDR3; the full variable domain is: DVKVTQSSRYLVKRTGEKVFLECVQDMDHENMFWYRQDPGLGLRLIYFSYDVKMKEKGDIPEGYSVSREKKERFSLILESASTNQTSMYLCASSLSENTEAFFGQGTRLTVV.